These T cell receptor beta chains were read from a single sample in a study of blood T cell repertoires in COVID-19. Sequencing was performed with immunoSEQ multiplex PCR; in TCRdb, only in-frame clones are kept and a portion is missing. The table shows some 170,000 clones, with 80% to 90% occurring only once. Specimen: PBMCs or T cells enriched from blood (not recorded which). These receptors originate from a man between 50 and 59 years old who had recovered from COVID-19. Each CDR3 is given with its conserved first and last residue. D genes are given only for firm matches. Expanded clones get a size class; other rows say once, few or many, or leave the size out.

v_gene: TRBV7-2; j_gene: TRBJ1-2; abundance: -; d_gene: -; CDR3nt: TGTGCCAGCGGCCCCGGGGGGCGACCTAACTATGGCTACACCTTC; CDR3aa: CASGPGGRPNYGYTF
v_gene: TRBV18; j_gene: TRBJ1-4; abundance: -; d_gene: TRBD1; CDR3nt: TGTGCCAGCTCACGAACAGGGGCAACTAATGAAAAACTGTTTTTT; CDR3aa: CASSRTGATNEKLFF
v_gene: TRBV24-1; j_gene: TRBJ2-1; abundance: few; d_gene: -; CDR3nt: TGTGCCACCAGTGATTGGAACACAAGGGTGGGGCGTAATGAGCAGTTCTTC; CDR3aa: CATSDWNTRVGRNEQFF
v_gene: TRBV5-1; j_gene: TRBJ2-3; abundance: -; d_gene: -; CDR3nt: TGCGCCAGCAGCTTGGCCGGGCAGGGTCCAGATACGCAGTATTTT; CDR3aa: CASSLAGQGPDTQYF
v_gene: TRBV12-3/TRBV12-4; j_gene: TRBJ1-5; abundance: -; d_gene: -; CDR3nt: TGTGCCAGCAGTTGGAGAGCCGATCAGCCCCAGCATTTT; CDR3aa: CASSWRADQPQHF
v_gene: TRBV3-1/TRBV3-2; j_gene: TRBJ1-2; abundance: -; d_gene: TRBD1; CDR3nt: TGTGCCAGCAGCCAAGAACTTGTAGGCAGGGGGCCCCATGGCTACACCTTC; CDR3aa: CASSQELVGRGPHGYTF
v_gene: TRBV19; j_gene: TRBJ1-4; abundance: -; d_gene: TRBD1; CDR3nt: TGTGCCAGTAACACAGGGGGCTGGGGTGAAAAACTGTTTTTT; CDR3aa: CASNTGGWGEKLFF
v_gene: TRBV27; j_gene: TRBJ2-3; abundance: -; d_gene: -; CDR3nt: TGTGCCAGCAGTTTAACAGGCAGGAAGGGGTCAGATACGCAGTATTTT; CDR3aa: CASSLTGRKGSDTQYF
v_gene: TRBV7-9; j_gene: TRBJ1-5; abundance: once; d_gene: TRBD1; CDR3nt: TGTGCCAGCAGCGACCAGGGGGCTCCCAATCAGCCCCAGCATTTT; CDR3aa: CASSDQGAPNQPQHF
v_gene: TRBV7-9; j_gene: TRBJ1-3; abundance: -; d_gene: -; CDR3nt: TGTGCCAGCAGCTTTTTCGACACCATATATTTT; CDR3aa: CASSFFDTIYF
v_gene: TRBV30; j_gene: TRBJ1-2; abundance: -; d_gene: -; CDR3nt: TGTGCCTGGATACTCGGGGATAACTATGGCTACACCTTC; CDR3aa: CAWILGDNYGYTF
v_gene: TRBV5-5; j_gene: TRBJ1-5; abundance: -; d_gene: TRBD1; CDR3nt: TGTGCCAGCAGCTTGTTAGGACAGGGTCTTCAGCCCCAGCATTTT; CDR3aa: CASSLLGQGLQPQHF
v_gene: TRBV18; j_gene: TRBJ1-2; abundance: -; d_gene: -; CDR3nt: TGTGCCAGCTCACCTAACCCAGGGGCCTATGGCTACACCTTC; CDR3aa: CASSPNPGAYGYTF
v_gene: TRBV7-9; j_gene: TRBJ1-1; abundance: -; d_gene: TRBD1; CDR3nt: TGTGCCACCAACAGACAGGGACTGAACACTGAAGCTTTCTTT; CDR3aa: CATNRQGLNTEAFF
v_gene: TRBV7-2; j_gene: TRBJ2-2; abundance: -; d_gene: TRBD1; CDR3nt: TGTGCCAGCAGCTCAACAGGGGGCACCGGGGAGCTGTTTTTT; CDR3aa: CASSSTGGTGELFF
v_gene: TRBV24-1; j_gene: TRBJ2-5; abundance: -; d_gene: -; CDR3nt: TGTGCCACCAGTGATCAGGGTGGAGAGACCCAGTACTTC; CDR3aa: CATSDQGGETQYF
v_gene: TRBV18; j_gene: TRBJ1-5; abundance: -; d_gene: TRBD1; CDR3nt: TGTGCCAGCTCACCGACAGGGGTACGCAATCAGCCCCAGCATTTT; CDR3aa: CASSPTGVRNQPQHF
v_gene: TRBV15; j_gene: TRBJ1-2; abundance: -; d_gene: -; CDR3nt: TGTGCCACCAGCAGAGACAGGTCTTATGGCTACACCTTC; CDR3aa: CATSRDRSYGYTF
v_gene: TRBV5-1; j_gene: TRBJ2-1; abundance: -; d_gene: TRBD1; CDR3nt: TGCGCCAGCAGCCGGGACAGGGTTCTTTCGGATGAGCAGTTCTTC; CDR3aa: CASSRDRVLSDEQFF
v_gene: TRBV6-2/TRBV6-3; j_gene: TRBJ1-5; abundance: -; d_gene: -; CDR3nt: TGTGCCAGCAGTCCAGACTCCAATCAGCCCCAGCATTTT; CDR3aa: CASSPDSNQPQHF
v_gene: TRBV24-1; j_gene: TRBJ2-7; abundance: -; d_gene: TRBD1; CDR3nt: TGTGCCACCAGTGAGACCGGGACAGAGATTTACGAGCAGTACTTC; CDR3aa: CATSETGTEIYEQYF
v_gene: TRBV9; j_gene: TRBJ1-4; abundance: -; d_gene: -; CDR3nt: TGTGCCAGCAGCAAAAAGACAGGCGGTTCGGAAAAACTGTTTTTT; CDR3aa: CASSKKTGGSEKLFF
v_gene: TRBV12-3/TRBV12-4; j_gene: TRBJ2-3; abundance: -; d_gene: -; CDR3nt: TGTGCCAGCGGACCCGGAGGGATAGATACGCAGTATTTT; CDR3aa: CASGPGGIDTQYF
v_gene: TRBV9; j_gene: TRBJ2-1; abundance: -; d_gene: -; CDR3nt: TGTGCCAGCAGCGTAGATCGGGGTGCCTACAATGAGCAGTTCTTC; CDR3aa: CASSVDRGAYNEQFF
v_gene: TRBV2; j_gene: TRBJ1-2; abundance: -; d_gene: -; CDR3nt: TGTGCCAGCAGGGGGGACACCCAACGCACCTTC; CDR3aa: CASRGDTQRTF
v_gene: TRBV5-1; j_gene: TRBJ2-6; abundance: -; d_gene: TRBD1; CDR3nt: TGCGCCAGCAGCTTGGTGGGGACAGGCCGATCTGGGGCCAACGTCCTGACTTTC; CDR3aa: CASSLVGTGRSGANVLTF
v_gene: TRBV13; j_gene: TRBJ1-6; abundance: -; d_gene: -; CDR3nt: TGTGCCAGCAGCTCAGAGGACTTCTCCTATAATTCACCCCTCCACTTT; CDR3aa: CASSSEDFSYNSPLHF
v_gene: TRBV19; j_gene: TRBJ2-2; abundance: -; d_gene: -; CDR3nt: TGTGCCAGTAGTGCGACACGGACCGGGGAGCTGTTTTTT; CDR3aa: CASSATRTGELFF
v_gene: TRBV30; j_gene: TRBJ1-1; abundance: -; d_gene: -; CDR3nt: TGTGCCTGGGACAGGTCCCTTCCCGGATTGGCTTTCTTT; CDR3aa: CAWDRSLPGLAFF
v_gene: TRBV19; j_gene: TRBJ1-4; abundance: once; d_gene: -; CDR3nt: TGTGCCAGTAAAGGGCAGGGCGGAGAAAAACTGTTTTTT; CDR3aa: CASKGQGGEKLFF
v_gene: TRBV2; j_gene: TRBJ2-2; abundance: -; d_gene: TRBD2; CDR3nt: TGTGCCAGCATGGGGGGGAGCAACACCGGGGAGCTGTTTTTT; CDR3aa: CASMGGSNTGELFF
v_gene: TRBV5-5; j_gene: TRBJ1-3; abundance: -; d_gene: TRBD1; CDR3nt: TGTGCCAGCAGCTGGGCTGACAGGGCAGACACCATATATTTT; CDR3aa: CASSWADRADTIYF
v_gene: TRBV19; j_gene: TRBJ1-2; abundance: few; d_gene: -; CDR3nt: TGTGCCAGTAGTTCTACAGAAGGCTATGGCTACACCTTC; CDR3aa: CASSSTEGYGYTF
v_gene: TRBV28; j_gene: TRBJ1-2; abundance: once; d_gene: -; CDR3nt: TGTGCCAGCAGTTCTGGACAGACGATCTATGGCTACACCTTC; CDR3aa: CASSSGQTIYGYTF
v_gene: TRBV2; j_gene: TRBJ1-6; abundance: few; d_gene: -; CDR3nt: TGTGCCAGCAGTTTCGGGACAATACACTCTGGGGATTCACCCCTCCACTTT; CDR3aa: CASSFGTIHSGDSPLHF
v_gene: TRBV19; j_gene: TRBJ2-6; abundance: -; d_gene: -; CDR3nt: TGTGCCAGTAGTATAATTGAGGGAACGGCTGGGGCCAACGTCCTGACTTTC; CDR3aa: CASSIIEGTAGANVLTF
v_gene: TRBV6-5; j_gene: TRBJ1-4; abundance: -; d_gene: -; CDR3nt: TGTGCCAGCAGTTACGAGGTCCGACCTAATGAAAAACTGTTTTTT; CDR3aa: CASSYEVRPNEKLFF
v_gene: TRBV3-1/TRBV3-2; j_gene: TRBJ2-7; abundance: -; d_gene: TRBD2; CDR3nt: TGTGCCAGCAGCCCTACTAGCGGGAGCTCCTACGAGCAGTACTTC; CDR3aa: CASSPTSGSSYEQYF
v_gene: TRBV30; j_gene: TRBJ1-5; abundance: -; d_gene: -; CDR3nt: TGTGCCTGGAGTCCGCAGGGTAATCAGCCCCAGCATTTT; CDR3aa: CAWSPQGNQPQHF
v_gene: TRBV11-2; j_gene: TRBJ1-1; abundance: -; d_gene: -; CDR3nt: TGTGCCAGCAGCTCGACAGGGAACACTGAAGCTTTCTTT; CDR3aa: CASSSTGNTEAFF